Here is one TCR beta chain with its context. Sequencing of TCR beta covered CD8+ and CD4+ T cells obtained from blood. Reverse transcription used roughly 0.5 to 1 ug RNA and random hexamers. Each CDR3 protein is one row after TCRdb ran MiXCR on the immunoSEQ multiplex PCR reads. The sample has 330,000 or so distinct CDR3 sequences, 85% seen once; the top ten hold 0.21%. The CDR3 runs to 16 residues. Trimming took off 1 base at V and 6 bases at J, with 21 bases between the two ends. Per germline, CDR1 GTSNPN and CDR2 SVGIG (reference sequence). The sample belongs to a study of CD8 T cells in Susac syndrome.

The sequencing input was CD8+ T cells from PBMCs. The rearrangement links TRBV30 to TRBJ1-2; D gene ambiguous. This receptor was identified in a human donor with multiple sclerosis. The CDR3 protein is CAWSGPSFTALHGYTF. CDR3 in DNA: TGTGCCTGGAGTGGCCCCTCCTTTACAGCTCTGCATGGCTACACCTTC.